This T cell receptor (beta chain) is from a study of control samples from healthy donors and cancer patients. Produced via immunoSEQ multiplex PCR; TCRdb's table is partial and in-frame only. Altogether 120,000 to 150,000 clones are present, approximately 92% being singletons, with the ten largest covering roughly 10%. Germline lookup yields CDR1 LGHDT and CDR2 YNNKEL (reference sequence). V lost 0 bases and J lost 4, with 12 bases in between. CDR3 size: 15 residues. The chain is built from TRBV3-1 (or the pseudogene TRBV3-2) and TRBJ1-1, with TRBD1 as a possible D gene (5 bases). This sequence originates from a man aged 25 to 40 in good health. Sequencing input: blood. In nucleotides, the CDR3 is TGTGCCAGCAGCCAAGAATCAGGGAGAGCCACTGAAGCTTTCTTT. Protein product: CASSQESGRATEAFF.